This TCR beta chain was documented in a study of blood T cell repertoires in COVID-19. Germline values: CDR1 MNHEY, CDR2 SVGAGI. This CDR3 contains 16 residues. V was pared by 0 bases and J by 8 bases, with 16 bases between. The method was immunoSEQ multiplex PCR; TCRdb's version includes in-frame clones alone and lacks a portion of them. This sample has some 120,000 clones, with around 85% found just once. The chain uses TRBV6-5 and TRBJ2-2, with D unclear. Sample: peripheral blood. The sequence derives from a human donor in a cohort sampled during active COVID-19. CDR3 region: CASSYSFRAERGELFF. Written as DNA, the CDR3 is TGTGCCAGCAGTTACTCGTTCCGTGCCGAGAGAGGGGAGCTGTTTTTT.